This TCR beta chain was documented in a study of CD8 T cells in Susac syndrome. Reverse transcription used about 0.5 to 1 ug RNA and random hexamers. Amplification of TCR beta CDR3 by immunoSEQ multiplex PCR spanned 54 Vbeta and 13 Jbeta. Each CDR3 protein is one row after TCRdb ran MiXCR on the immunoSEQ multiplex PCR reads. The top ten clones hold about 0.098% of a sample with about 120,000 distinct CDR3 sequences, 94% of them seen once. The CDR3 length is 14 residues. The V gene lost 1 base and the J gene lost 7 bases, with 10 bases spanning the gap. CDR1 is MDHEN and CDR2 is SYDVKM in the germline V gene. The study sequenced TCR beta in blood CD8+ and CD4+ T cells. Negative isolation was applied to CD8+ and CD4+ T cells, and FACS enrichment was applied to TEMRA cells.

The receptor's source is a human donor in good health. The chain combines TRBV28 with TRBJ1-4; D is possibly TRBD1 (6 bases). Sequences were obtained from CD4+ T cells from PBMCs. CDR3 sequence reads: CASSLSGESEKLFF. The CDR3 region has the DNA TGTGCCAGCAGTTTATCAGGGGAAAGTGAAAAACTGTTTTTT.